This is a list of T cell receptor beta chains from one sample in a study of CD8 T cells in ankylosing spondylitis. Using its own MiXCR run on the 5' RACE reads, TCRdb lists one record per CDR3 protein. The sample includes about 540,000 distinct CDR3 sequences, more than 9.5% of them seen just once. The specimen was blood, either unsorted or a sorted T cell fraction (not recorded which). The origin of the receptors is a male donor with ankylosing spondylitis. Each CDR3 is given with its conserved first and last residue. Each record gives: D gene, clone size, J gene, V gene, CDR3 DNA, CDR3 protein. A D gene is named only where the DNA matches it firmly. Clone size is given for some rows only: seen once, a few or many times, or a class if the clone is expanded.

D: NA
size: NA
J: TRBJ2-7
V: TRBV7-9
DNA: TGTGCCAGCAGCCCAGACGGGGGACCCTACGAGCAGTACTTC
CDR3: CASSPDGGPYEQYF

D: TRBD1
size: many
J: TRBJ2-2
V: TRBV15
DNA: TGTGCCACCAGCAAGGGACAGTTGAACACCGGGGAGCTGTTTTTT
CDR3: CATSKGQLNTGELFF

D: TRBD2
size: many
J: TRBJ2-5
V: TRBV7-6
DNA: TGTGCCAGCAGCTTACAACTAGCGGGGGAGACCCAGTACTTC
CDR3: CASSLQLAGETQYF

D: TRBD1
size: few
J: TRBJ2-3
V: TRBV19
DNA: TGTGCCAGTGGTTCAGGGGGCGGGAGCACAGATACGCAGTATTTT
CDR3: CASGSGGGSTDTQYF

D: TRBD2
size: few
J: TRBJ2-3
V: TRBV5-5
DNA: TGTGCCAGCAGCTTTAAGACTAGCGGGAGTACAGATACGCAGTATTTT
CDR3: CASSFKTSGSTDTQYF

D: NA
size: few
J: TRBJ2-3
V: TRBV5-1
DNA: TGCGCCAGCAGCTTGGTGGAGAATGGAGATACGCAGTATTTT
CDR3: CASSLVENGDTQYF

D: NA
size: few
J: TRBJ2-5
V: TRBV11-2
DNA: TGTGCCAGCAGCCAAGGGGGGTGGGAGACCCAGTACTTC
CDR3: CASSQGGWETQYF

D: NA
size: NA
J: TRBJ2-1
V: TRBV6-1
DNA: TGTGCCAGCAGTGAAAGGCAGGGTTCCTATCCCCAGTTCTTC
CDR3: CASSERQGSYPQFF

D: NA
size: NA
J: TRBJ1-3
V: TRBV7-6
DNA: TGTGCCAGCAGCTTAGCAGGGAGAACGGGGGGAAACACCATATATTTT
CDR3: CASSLAGRTGGNTIYF

D: TRBD2
size: few
J: TRBJ2-3
V: TRBV20-1
DNA: TGCAGTGCTAGAGGATTTCTAGCGGGAGACCCAGATACGCAGTATTTT
CDR3: CSARGFLAGDPDTQYF

D: NA
size: few
J: TRBJ2-1
V: TRBV7-9
DNA: TGTGCCAGCAGCTTAGGAGAGACTCCGGAGCAGTTCTTC
CDR3: CASSLGETPEQFF

D: NA
size: few
J: TRBJ2-5
V: TRBV5-6
DNA: TGTGCCAGCGGTAAGGGGGGGAGACTACAAGAGACCCAGTACTTC
CDR3: CASGKGGRLQETQYF

D: TRBD2
size: NA
J: TRBJ2-5
V: TRBV5-1
DNA: TGCGCCAGCAGCGTTCCGGGACTAGAAGAGACCCAGTACTTC
CDR3: CASSVPGLEETQYF

D: TRBD2
size: NA
J: TRBJ2-1
V: TRBV7-9
DNA: TGTGCCAGCAGCATTGGGACTAGCGGGGAGCAGTTCTTC
CDR3: CASSIGTSGEQFF

D: TRBD2
size: NA
J: TRBJ2-2
V: TRBV2
DNA: TGTGCCAGCAGAGCTAGCGGGGCCACCGGGGAGCTGTTTTTT
CDR3: CASRASGATGELFF